This T cell receptor (beta chain) was obtained from a study of blood T cells in healthy people across ages (dated by TCRdb to between 2015 and 2017). As for the study more broadly: In model experiments, template switching captured roughly one uniquely barcoded TCR beta cDNA molecule for every two T cells. The study measured age-related changes in TCR beta repertoire diversity using deep sequencing normalized with unique cDNA molecular identifiers. The donors were divided into four age groups: young (average around 16 years), middle-aged (roughly 42), aged (approximately 62) and long-lived (more than 75). To avoid experimental bias, donors of different ages were randomly spread across the sequencing lanes. Using the same blood draw, the study looked at two additional independent replicas of 1 million unique cDNA reads for two donors, one aged 18 to 30 and the other aged 80 or older.

A word on this clonotype: The antigen this receptor binds is unknown. No much larger clonotype is one base removed from it; base qualities were not supplied.

The donors were roughly 40 Caucasian individuals from Russia, aged roughly 6 to 95 years, who were systemically healthy. Each donor gave approximately 9.4 milliliters of peripheral blood, drawn into EDTA-treated Vacutainer tubes. PBMCs were isolated by Ficoll-Paque density-gradient centrifugation, with at least 6 million obtained per sample. Total RNA was extracted from PBMCs with Trizol reagent, with at least 5 micrograms obtained per sample. For every donor, flow cytometry on a PBMC aliquot measured the percentage of naive CD45RAhigh/CD27high T cells. CDR1 SGDLS and CDR2 YYNGEE were looked up in the germline V gene. Counted from cysteine to phenylalanine, this CDR3 has 17 amino acids. Here the CDR3 DNA is all that survives: 51 bases in frame from base 1. Trimming takes 3 bases from V and 0 bases from J, and the germline ends sit 13 bases apart. What the work shows at the level of the full study, not this receptor alone: Because profiling used bulk unsorted PBMCs, naive and antigen-experienced compartments could not be compared conclusively. Compared with the aged group, the long-lived group had more naive CD4+ T cells, fewer expanded clones and increased TCR diversity, suggesting age selection. Total diversity estimates from one million sequenced T cells were considered lower bounds and underestimates. A strong correlation was found between observed TCR beta diversity and the percentage of naive T cells measured by flow cytometry. Because the CMV infection status of the donors was unknown, age-related changes in expanded clonotypes may potentially have been confounded. Observed TCR beta diversity per million T cells fell roughly linearly with age, and a significant reduction was already apparent by age roughly 40.

The library came from 5' RACE. This sample was sequenced with an Illumina HiSeq 2500. A second PCR of 7 to 11 cycles was performed with a sample-barcoded 5' primer and a J-beta primer mix. A template-switch 5' adaptor carrying 12 random nucleotides introduced a unique molecular identifier onto each TCR beta cDNA molecule. Each sample yielded at least 3 million CDR3-containing paired-end reads. First-strand cDNA was synthesized from all RNA with the Mint cDNA synthesis kit, primed by a TRBC-specific oligonucleotide. Following uracil-DNA glycosylase treatment, all cDNA underwent a first 18-cycle PCR with the universal primers M1SS and BC2_uni_R. In the authors' own workflow: For normalization, 1 million high-quality reads, each with a distinct molecular identifier, were randomly selected from each sample. Instead of being binned into consensus sequences, reads that shared molecular identifiers were thrown out. MiTCR, with a Q25 quality threshold and the strictest error-elimination algorithm, was used for CDR3 identification, clonotype clustering and error correction. Lower-bound total TCR beta diversity was estimated with a nonparametric unseen species model using Euler transformation. The public sequencing data were trimmed at Q25 with fastp and processed into clonotypes with MiXCR by TCRdb, which kept only in-frame beta chains. CDR3 protein duplicates are merged, each entry listing the most common genes and DNA. TCRdb, not the authors, supplied the V and J calls. This sample comprises hundreds of thousands of distinct CDR3 sequences, roughly 20% of them detected only once. The ten largest clones take up roughly 3.7% of the sample.

This sequence was found in a man aged 65 to 79 in good health. The chain employs TRBV9 and TRBJ2-6; the D segment cannot be called with confidence. Sequenced material: blood. The CDR3 in this case is CASSAPLKSSGANVLTF. The nucleotide sequence is TGTGCCAGCAGCGCACCACTGAAGAGCTCTGGGGCCAACGTCCTGACTTTC.